This TCR beta chain was sequenced for a study of CD8+ T cells in alopecia areata. This clone was detected a few times. Extraction and reverse transcription of RNA yielded cDNA as the sequencing template. Libraries were prepared by immunoSEQ multiplex PCR; TCRdb keeps only in-frame clonotypes and omits some of them. This table has approximately 200,000 clones, roughly three fifths appearing once. Treatment given: oral pan-JAK inhibitor, 5-10 mg twice daily. V shed 2 bases and J shed 0 bases, with 14 bases lying between them. This CDR3 contains 18 residues. The germline V gene has CDR1 SEHNR and CDR2 FQNEAQ (reference sequence).

Sequencing was performed on CD4+ T cells sorted from blood, taken at week 4, from a patient treated with tofacitinib. The clonotype comes from a human donor with alopecia areata. This chain links TRBV7-9 with TRBJ2-6; D not certain. The CDR3 bases are TGTGCCAGCAGCTTAAGGTCACTGAGTAACTCTGGGGCCAACGTCCTGACTTTC. It specifies CASSLRSLSNSGANVLTF.